The T cell receptor (beta chain) described here comes from a study of blood T cells in healthy people across ages. As for the study in general: With template switching, about one barcoded beta molecule was captured per two T cells. General study points: Total diversity from one million sequenced T cells was likely underestimated. More naive CD4+ cells and higher diversity marked long-lived donors relative to aged donors.

With 6 bases removed from V and 5 bases from J, the gap between germline ends came to 16 bases. Germline V gives CDR1 DFQATT, CDR2 SNEGSKA (reference sequence). This CDR3 contains 13 residues. Points on this clonotype: The antigen is undetermined.

Peripheral blood samples of around 9.5 milliliters were drawn from each donor. Then a second PCR, running roughly 7 to 11 cycles, was carried out with a sample-barcoded 5' primer and a J-beta primer mix. A single record per CDR3 protein comes from TCRdb applying MiXCR to the 5' RACE reads. The data show 650,000 to 700,000 distinct CDR3 sequences, about 30% seen once. This chain connects TRBV20-1 to TRBJ1-2; tentative D call: TRBD1 (6 bases). The TCR originated in a woman older than 75 in good health. Sample: blood. The CDR3 sequence: CSAKGGGVYGYTF. CDR3 bases: TGCAGTGCAAAGGGGGGCGGGGTTTATGGCTACACCTTC.